The TCR beta chain under discussion was sequenced for a study of PD-1 blockade in mismatch repair-deficient tumors. Study overall: Patients had over ten mismatch repair-deficient cancer types and were previously treated and progressing. Study findings and constraints: Tumor-resident clones, often absent from pretreatment blood, expanded after pembrolizumab and then contracted.

A few pembrolizumab responders had their TCRs sequenced. V was shortened by 1 base and J by 2 bases, with 16 bases between the two germline ends. Looked up from germline, CDR1 is SGHRS and CDR2 is YFSETQ. This CDR3 is 16 amino acids long. Sequenced by immunoSEQ multiplex PCR; TCRdb stores in-frame clones only, minus some. The repertoire consists of some 85,000 clones, with roughly 80% occurring once and the leading ten covering around 5.1%. With regard to this clone: Its antigen is unknown.

This sample comprised peripheral blood, obtained 44 weeks after starting pembrolizumab. The receptor was derived from an adult with mismatch repair-deficient cancer. The chain employs TRBV5-1 and TRBJ2-7, with D unresolved. CDR3 coding DNA: TGCGCCAGCAGCTTGATATCGGCCAACCCTCCCTACGAGCAGTACTTC. This sequence encodes CASSLISANPPYEQYF.